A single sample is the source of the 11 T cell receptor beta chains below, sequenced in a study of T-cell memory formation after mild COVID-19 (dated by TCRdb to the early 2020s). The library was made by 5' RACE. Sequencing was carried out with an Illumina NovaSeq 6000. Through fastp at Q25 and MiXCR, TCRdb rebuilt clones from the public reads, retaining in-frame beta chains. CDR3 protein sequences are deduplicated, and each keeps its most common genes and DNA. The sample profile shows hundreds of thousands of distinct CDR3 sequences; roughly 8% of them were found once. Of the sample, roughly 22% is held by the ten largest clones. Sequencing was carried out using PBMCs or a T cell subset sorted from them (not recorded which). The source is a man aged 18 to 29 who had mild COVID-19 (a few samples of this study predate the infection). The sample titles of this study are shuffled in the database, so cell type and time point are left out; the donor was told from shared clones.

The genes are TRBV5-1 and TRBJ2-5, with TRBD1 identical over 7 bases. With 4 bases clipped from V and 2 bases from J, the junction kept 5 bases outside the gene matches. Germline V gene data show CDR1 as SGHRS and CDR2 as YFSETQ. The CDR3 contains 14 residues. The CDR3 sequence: CASSGWGQQETQYF. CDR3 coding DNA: TGCGCCAGCAGCGGGTGGGGACAGCAAGAGACCCAGTACTTC.

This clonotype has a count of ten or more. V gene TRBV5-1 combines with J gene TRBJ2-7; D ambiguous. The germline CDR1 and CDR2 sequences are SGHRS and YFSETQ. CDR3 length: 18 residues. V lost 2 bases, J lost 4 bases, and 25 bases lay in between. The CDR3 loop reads CASSFMWASDPGAYEQYF. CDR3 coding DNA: TGCGCCAGCAGCTTTATGTGGGCCTCTGATCCCGGAGCGTACGAGCAGTACTTC.

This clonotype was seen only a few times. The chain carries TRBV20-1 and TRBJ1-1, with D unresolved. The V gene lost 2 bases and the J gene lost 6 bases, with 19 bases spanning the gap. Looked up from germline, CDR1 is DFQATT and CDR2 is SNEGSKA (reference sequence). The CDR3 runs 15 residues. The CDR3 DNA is TGCAGTGCTAGAACCCCCCGTCGAAGTAGAGCTGAAGCTTTCTTT. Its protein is CSARTPRRSRAEAFF.

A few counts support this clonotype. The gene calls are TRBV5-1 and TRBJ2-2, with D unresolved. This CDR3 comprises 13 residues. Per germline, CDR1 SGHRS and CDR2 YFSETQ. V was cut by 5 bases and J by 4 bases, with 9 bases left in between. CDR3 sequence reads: CASRTDPTGELFF. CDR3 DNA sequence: TGCGCCAGCAGAACGGACCCCACCGGGGAGCTGTTTTTT. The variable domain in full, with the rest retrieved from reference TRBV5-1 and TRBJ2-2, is KAGVTQTPRYLIKTRGQQVTLSCSPISGHRSVSWYQQTPGQGLQFLFEYFSETQRNKGNFPGRFSGRQFSNSRSEMNVSTLELGDSALYLCASRTDPTGELFFGEGSRLTVL.

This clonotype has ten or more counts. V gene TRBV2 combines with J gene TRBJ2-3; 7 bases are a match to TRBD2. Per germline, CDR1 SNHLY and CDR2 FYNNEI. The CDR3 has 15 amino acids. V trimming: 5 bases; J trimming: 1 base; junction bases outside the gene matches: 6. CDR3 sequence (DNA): TGTGCCAGCAGTCGGCCTAGCGGAGGCACAGATACGCAGTATTTT. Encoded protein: CASSRPSGGTDTQYF.

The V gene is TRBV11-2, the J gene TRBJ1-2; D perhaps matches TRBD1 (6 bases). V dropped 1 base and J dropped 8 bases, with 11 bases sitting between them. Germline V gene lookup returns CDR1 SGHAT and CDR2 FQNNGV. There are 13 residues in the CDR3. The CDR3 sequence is CASSLGGARGYTF. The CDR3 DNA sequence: TGTGCCAGCAGCTTAGGGGGGGCCAGGGGCTACACCTTC.

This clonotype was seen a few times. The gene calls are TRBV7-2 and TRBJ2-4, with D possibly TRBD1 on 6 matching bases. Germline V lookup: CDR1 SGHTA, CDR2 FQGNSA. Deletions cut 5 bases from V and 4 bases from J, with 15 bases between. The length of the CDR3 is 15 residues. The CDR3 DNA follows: TGTGCCAGCAGCCACGGACAGACGATTAAAAACATTCAGTACTTC. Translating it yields CASSHGQTIKNIQYF.

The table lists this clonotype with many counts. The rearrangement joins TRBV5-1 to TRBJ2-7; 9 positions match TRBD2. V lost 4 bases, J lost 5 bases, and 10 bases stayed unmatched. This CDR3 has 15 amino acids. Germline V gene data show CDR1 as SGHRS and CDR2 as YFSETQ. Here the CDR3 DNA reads TGCGCCAGCAGCCTCACCGGGACTAGCAAGGACGAGCAGTACTTC. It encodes CASSLTGTSKDEQYF.

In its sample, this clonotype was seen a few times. CDR3 sequence (DNA): TGCGCCAGCAGCTTGTTCAGGGGCCAGAACACTGAAGCTTTCTTT. It specifies CASSLFRGQNTEAFF. The gene calls are TRBV5-1 and TRBJ1-1; weak D call: TRBD1 (6 bases). The CDR3 has 15 residues. V dropped 1 base and J dropped 1 base, with 11 bases sitting between them. Germline V gene lookup returns CDR1 SGHRS and CDR2 YFSETQ.

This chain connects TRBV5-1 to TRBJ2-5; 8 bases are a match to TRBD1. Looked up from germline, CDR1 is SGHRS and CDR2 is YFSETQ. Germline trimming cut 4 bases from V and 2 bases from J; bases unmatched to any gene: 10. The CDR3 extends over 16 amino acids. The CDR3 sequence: CASSVQGASRQETQYF. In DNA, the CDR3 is TGCGCCAGCAGCGTTCAGGGGGCAAGTCGGCAAGAGACCCAGTACTTC.

The CDR3 DNA sequence: TGTGCCAGCAGCCCCCTTGGGAGGGATGAGCAGTTCTTC. The encoded protein is CASSPLGRDEQFF. The V call is TRBV7-9, the J call TRBJ2-1; TRBD2 agrees at 7 bases. Germline V lookup: CDR1 SEHNR, CDR2 FQNEAQ (reference sequence). The CDR3 has 13 residues. Trimming at V came to 5 bases and at J to 8 bases, leaving 6 bases not matched to a gene.